This entry describes one TCR beta chain. This clone turned up a few times. Its antigen is not yet known. The input lacks base qualities; no much larger clone sits a single base away. The immunoSEQ Assay, a bias-controlled multiplex PCR, was used to amplify TCRbeta CDR3 regions from genomic DNA. The paper's processing steps were these. The number of nucleated cells in each sample was estimated from the amplification of reference gene primers within the assay. To quantify the absolute abundance of each unique TCRbeta CDR3 rearrangement, sequence reads were collapsed and filtered. For each sample, productive Simpson clonality was calculated as the square root of Simpson's diversity index over productive rearrangements. The table was pulled from immuneACCESS by TCRdb, which kept in-frame rearrangements only. Such tables lose some clones; where checked, under half of the loss comes from unresolved V genes, and the rest has no known cause. The V and J calls and the clone size are those of that table, but D and trimming were determined from the DNA. For this sample there are 250,000 to 300,000 clones; 87% appear just once. 1.5% of the sample is in the top ten clones.

A second Seattle source provided samples from volunteer blood donors who had recovered from COVID-19. Whole blood was collected in K2EDTA tubes by collaborating institutions according to the institutions' own protocols. For TCRbeta analysis, collaborators shipped samples as frozen whole blood, isolated PBMCs, or DNA extracted from either of those sample types. This sample was taken from a study of blood T cell repertoires in COVID-19 (TCRdb year 2020). Turning to the overall study: Samples from collaborators originated in the United States, Italy and Spain and spanned both the acute and convalescent phases of COVID-19. The prospective study material was composed of cDNA or gDNA derived from T cells, B-cell-depleted T cells, or PBMCs. Deeply sampled blood TCRbeta repertoires from subjects exposed to, actively infected with, or recovered from COVID-19 were included in the dataset. The repertoires were released in a freely available public database intended as a resource for research on the immune response to SARS-CoV-2. The samples were drawn from two sources: the first 160 participants of the ongoing ImmuneRACE study, and 1,000 to 1,500 subjects contributed by 6 global collaborators. Sample metadata almost always included a de-identified subject ID, COVID-19 status, age in years and sex. Where available, HLA class I and class II types were taken from metadata supplied by the sample provider and were not determined by assay-based typing. The full study reports these points: Clinical and demographic metadata were provided uncurated, with the amount varying by source and participant.

There are 15 amino acids in the CDR3, from cysteine to phenylalanine inclusive. The only DNA kept is the CDR3, 45 bases in frame from the first base. CDR1 and CDR2 are read off the germline V gene as MRHNA and SNTAGT. V ends up 5 bases short and J 1 base short, with an unmatched junction base count of 3. Recombination joined TRBV6-4 with TRBJ2-3; TRBD1 agrees with 10 junctional bases. The source of this sequence is a woman aged 40 to 50 who had recovered from COVID-19. The sample comprised peripheral blood. The CDR3 amino acid sequence is: CASSFGTGGTDTQYF. In nucleotide form, the sequence is TGTGCCAGCAGTTTCGGGACAGGGGGCACAGATACGCAGTATTTT.